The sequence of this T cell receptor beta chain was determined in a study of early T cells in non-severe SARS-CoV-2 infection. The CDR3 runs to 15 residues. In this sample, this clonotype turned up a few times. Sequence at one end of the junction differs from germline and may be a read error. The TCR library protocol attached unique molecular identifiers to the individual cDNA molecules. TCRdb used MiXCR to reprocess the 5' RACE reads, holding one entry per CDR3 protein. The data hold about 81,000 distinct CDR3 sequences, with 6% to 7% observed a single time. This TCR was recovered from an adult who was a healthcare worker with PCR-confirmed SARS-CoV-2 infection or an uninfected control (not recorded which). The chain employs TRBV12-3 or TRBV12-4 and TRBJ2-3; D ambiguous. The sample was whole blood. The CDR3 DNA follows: TGTGCCAGCAGCTTAGTCGGGCCTGGCACGGATACGCAGTATTTT. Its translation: CASSLVGPGTDTQYF.